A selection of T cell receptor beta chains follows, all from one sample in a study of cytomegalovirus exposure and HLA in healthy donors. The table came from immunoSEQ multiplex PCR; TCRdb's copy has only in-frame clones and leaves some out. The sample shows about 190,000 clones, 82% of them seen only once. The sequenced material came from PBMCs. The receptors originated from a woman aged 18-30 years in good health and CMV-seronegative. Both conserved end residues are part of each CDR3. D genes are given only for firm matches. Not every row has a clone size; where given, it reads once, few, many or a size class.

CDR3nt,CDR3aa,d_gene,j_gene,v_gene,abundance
TGTGCCTGGAGGAGACTAGCGGGAGTCCACGAGCAGTACTTC,CAWRRLAGVHEQYF,TRBD2,TRBJ2-7,TRBV30,-
TGTGCCAGCAGCTCCAAACCCGGACAGGGGGACGTTTACGAGCAGTACTTC,CASSSKPGQGDVYEQYF,TRBD1,TRBJ2-7,TRBV7-9,-
TGTGCCAGCAGCTTTCAGTCACAAGAGACCCAGTACTTC,CASSFQSQETQYF,-,TRBJ2-5,TRBV5-5,few
TGTGCCAGCAGTCGGGACAGCAGCAATCAGCCCCAGCATTTT,CASSRDSSNQPQHF,TRBD1,TRBJ1-5,TRBV6-5,-
TGTGCCAGCAACCGACAGGAGAGGGACACTGAAGCTTTCTTT,CASNRQERDTEAFF,-,TRBJ1-1,TRBV6-1,-
TGCAGCGTTGAAGATCTTGGTAGCGGGGGGGCAGATGAGCAGTTCTTC,CSVEDLGSGGADEQFF,TRBD2,TRBJ2-1,TRBV29-1,-
TGTGCCAGCAGTTACCTACTGAACACTGAAGCTTTCTTT,CASSYLLNTEAFF,-,TRBJ1-1,TRBV6-5,-
TGTGCCAGCAGCCCAAGCAACGGCTACGAGCAGTACTTC,CASSPSNGYEQYF,-,TRBJ2-7,TRBV7-8,-
TGTGCCAGCACCTCTCTCCCAGACAGGGTTGGCTACACCTTC,CASTSLPDRVGYTF,TRBD1,TRBJ1-2,TRBV28,few
TGTGCCAGCAGATCCCTAGCGGGGGGTTACAATGAGCAGTTCTTC,CASRSLAGGYNEQFF,TRBD2,TRBJ2-1,TRBV7-9,-
TGTGCCAGCTCACCGCAGGCTGGCGGGGGATTCTCCTACGAGCAGTACTTC,CASSPQAGGGFSYEQYF,TRBD2,TRBJ2-7,TRBV18,-
TGCAGCGTCCCCCTAGACAGGTCCAATGGCTACACCTTC,CSVPLDRSNGYTF,-,TRBJ1-2,TRBV29-1,-
TGTGCCAGCAGCCCTGCACTAGCGGGAGTCTACAATGAGCAGTTCTTC,CASSPALAGVYNEQFF,TRBD2,TRBJ2-1,TRBV5-6,-
TGTGCCAGCAGCTTTGGACAGGGGGAAAAACTGTTTTTT,CASSFGQGEKLFF,TRBD1,TRBJ1-4,TRBV5-6,few
TGTGCCAGCAGCTTTAGCGGGATGGGACAAGAGACCCAGTACTTC,CASSFSGMGQETQYF,TRBD2,TRBJ2-5,TRBV5-6,-
TGTGCCAGCAGCTTCCAGGACACCCAGCGAGATACGCAGTATTTT,CASSFQDTQRDTQYF,-,TRBJ2-3,TRBV7-9,-
TGTGCCAGCAGTTACCTAACCGGGGAGCTGTTTTTT,CASSYLTGELFF,-,TRBJ2-2,TRBV6-5,few
TGCGCCAGCAGCTCGCCTTCTGAGGAAGCGAACACCGGGGAGCTGTTTTTT,CASSSPSEEANTGELFF,-,TRBJ2-2,TRBV5-1,-
TGTGCCAGCAGTGACCTGTCGGGGCCCGCCGGGGGTGGCTACACCTTC,CASSDLSGPAGGGYTF,-,TRBJ1-2,TRBV2,-
TGCAGCGCCCGACAGGGGAATAATTCACCCCTCCACTTT,CSARQGNNSPLHF,TRBD1,TRBJ1-6,TRBV29-1,few
TGTGCCAGCAGCTTCACTAGCGGGAGTGGAAATGAGCAGTTCTTC,CASSFTSGSGNEQFF,TRBD2,TRBJ2-1,TRBV7-3,-
TGTGCCAGCAGACCTATCATTAGCTCCTACAATGAGCAGTTCTTC,CASRPIISSYNEQFF,-,TRBJ2-1,TRBV27,-